Shown below are 5 T cell receptor beta chains from a single sample sequenced in a study of blood T cell repertoires in COVID-19. The table came from immunoSEQ multiplex PCR; TCRdb's copy has only in-frame clones and leaves some out. The repertoire includes a few hundred thousand clones, 87% of them detected once, and under 13% sits in the top ten. Material for sequencing was PBMCs or T cells enriched from blood (not recorded which). Receptors were obtained from a man aged 18 to 30 with acute COVID-19.

The chain uses TRBV7-2 and TRBJ2-7; 11 bases match TRBD2. CDR1 SGHTA and CDR2 FQGNSA come from the germline V gene. The CDR3 has 14 residues. V was clipped by 4 bases and J by 5 bases; unmatched bases: 4. The chain's CDR3 is CASSSASGGHEQYF. DNA for the CDR3: TGTGCCAGCAGCTCGGCTAGCGGGGGGCACGAGCAGTACTTC. Full variable domain (remainder filled in from reference TRBV7-2 and TRBJ2-7): GAGVSQSPSNKVTEKGKDVELRCDPISGHTALYWYRQSLGQGLEFLIYFQGNSAPDKSGLPSDRFSAERTGGSVSTLTIQRTQQEDSAVYLCASSSASGGHEQYFGPGTRLTVT.

The chain recombines TRBV19 with TRBJ1-5; no reliable D call. The length of the CDR3 is 14 residues. CDR1 and CDR2 from the germline V gene are LNHDA and SQIVND (reference sequence). Trimming took off 3 bases at V and 7 bases at J, with 13 bases between the two ends. CDR3 bases: TGTGCCAGTAGTATGTTTACGCGGGAACAGCCCCAGCATTTT. Translated, it gives CASSMFTREQPQHF. The variable domain in full, with the rest retrieved from reference TRBV19 and TRBJ1-5, is DGGITQSPKYLFRKEGQNVTLSCEQNLNHDAMYWYRQDPGQGLRLIYYSQIVNDFQKGDIAEGYSVSREKKESFPLTVTSAQKNPTAFYLCASSMFTREQPQHFGDGTRLSIL.

This clone has a single count. This chain links TRBV7-2 with TRBJ1-6, with a possible D match to TRBD1 (5 bases). V gave up 5 bases and J gave up 11 bases, with 10 bases separating them. This CDR3 spans 12 amino acids. In germline, CDR1 is SGHTA, CDR2 FQGNSA. The CDR3 nucleotides read TGTGCCAGCAGCGGGGCGGATCCACCCCTCCACTTT. This codes for CASSGADPPLHF.

The V and J genes are TRBV28 and TRBJ1-5; D not resolved. Germline V lookup: CDR1 MDHEN, CDR2 SYDVKM. V lost 6 bases to trimming and J lost 1 base, with 13 bases between them. This CDR3 contains 15 residues. The CDR3 loop is CASRPPARSNQPQHF. In DNA, the CDR3 is TGTGCCAGCAGACCCCCAGCGAGAAGCAATCAGCCCCAGCATTTT.

The J gene is TRBJ1-6, the V gene TRBV27, with unresolved D. Between the trimmed V and J ends, which lost 3 bases and 8 bases, there was a span of 14 bases. The CDR3 has 15 amino acids. Germline values: CDR1 MNHEY, CDR2 SMNVEV (reference sequence). CDR3 in DNA: TGTGCCAGCAGTTTCGGGTTACCCGTTTATTCACCCCTCCACTTT. Protein sequence: CASSFGLPVYSPLHF.